What follows are 10 T cell receptor beta chains derived from one specimen sequenced in a study of cytomegalovirus exposure and HLA in healthy donors. Vbeta (60) and Jbeta (13) primers were used in the PCR. Profiled with immunoSEQ multiplex PCR; TCRdb holds only in-frame clones, not every one. The data contain around 110,000 clones, approximately 9.4% of them singletons. What was sequenced was PBMCs. The source is a man younger than 40 in good health and CMV-seronegative.

This clone occurred a few times. The J gene is TRBJ1-2, the V gene TRBV10-2; a weak D match, TRBD1 (6 bases). V was pared by 0 bases and J by 7 bases, with 12 bases between. This CDR3 comprises 14 residues. CDR1 WSHSY and CDR2 SAAADI come from the germline V gene. The CDR3 spells CASSESGHAGGYTF. CDR3 in DNA: TGCGCCAGCAGTGAGTCGGGACACGCAGGTGGCTACACCTTC.

The V and J genes are TRBV19 and TRBJ1-5; maybe TRBD1 (6 bases). V gave up 4 bases and J gave up 1 base, with 8 bases separating them. The CDR3 sequence is 14 residues long. CDR1 LNHDA and CDR2 SQIVND come from the germline V gene (reference sequence). Here the CDR3 DNA reads TGTGCCAGTAGTAAAGGACAGAGCAATCAGCCCCAGCATTTT. Amino acids: CASSKGQSNQPQHF.

The chain recombines TRBV11-2 with TRBJ2-7; 10 nucleotides align to TRBD1. The V gene's germline CDR1 is SGHAT and CDR2 FQNNGV. V was pared by 5 bases and J by 5 bases, with 9 bases of the junction left unmatched. CDR3 length equals 15 residues. The CDR3 loop is CASSQLTGGADEQYF. In DNA form, the CDR3 reads TGTGCCAGCAGCCAACTGACAGGGGGCGCCGACGAGCAGTACTTC. Full variable domain (outside the CDR3, taken from reference TRBV11-2 and TRBJ2-7): EAGVAQSPRYKIIEKRQSVAFWCNPISGHATLYWYQQILGQGPKLLIQFQNNGVVDDSQLPKDRFSAERLKGVDSTLKIQPAKLEDSAVYLCASSQLTGGADEQYFGPGTRLTVT.

CDR3 coding DNA: TGTGCCTGGAGTGGAACAGGGAACTCCATATATTTT. This gives the protein CAWSGTGNSIYF. The chain couples TRBV30 to TRBJ1-3, with D possibly TRBD1 on 6 matching bases. CDR1 GTSNPN and CDR2 SVGIG come from the germline V gene (reference sequence). The CDR3 length is 12 residues. V was trimmed by 1 base and J by 11 bases, leaving 12 bases between them.

This clone was detected only a few times. The rearrangement links TRBV9 to TRBJ1-4, with 11 bases matching TRBD1. The CDR3 covers 16 residues. Germline assignment: CDR1 SGDLS and CDR2 YYNGEE. V gave up 3 bases and J gave up 7 bases; unmatched junction bases: 8. The CDR3 sequence is CASSARGQGAVEKLFF. DNA for the CDR3: TGTGCCAGCAGCGCGAGAGGACAGGGGGCGGTTGAAAAACTGTTTTTT.

The chain combines TRBV19 with TRBJ1-2, with TRBD1 as a possible D gene (5 bases). V was clipped by 6 bases and J by 6 bases, with 14 bases between them. The V gene's germline CDR1 is LNHDA and CDR2 SQIVND (reference sequence). CDR3 length: 13 amino acids. Here the CDR3 DNA reads TGTGCCAGTAGCCCACTGGACACCCATGGCTACACCTTC. Amino acid sequence: CASSPLDTHGYTF.

There are a few counts of this clone. The V call is TRBV10-3, the J call TRBJ2-7; 8 bases match TRBD2. Germline V gene data show CDR1 as ENHRY and CDR2 as SYGVKD. This CDR3 has 13 residues. The CDR3 DNA sequence: TGTGCAAGTAGCGGGACGAGCTCCTACGAGCAGTACTTC. Translation: CASSGTSSYEQYF.

V is TRBV11-1 and J is TRBJ2-2, with a possible D match to TRBD2 (5 bases). Germline V gives CDR1 SGHAT, CDR2 FQDESV (reference sequence). Trimming took 5 bases from V and 4 from J, leaving 14 bases between them. This CDR3 contains 15 residues. CDR3 amino acids: CASSQTTSFTGELFF. CDR3 DNA: TGTGCCAGCAGCCAGACTACATCCTTCACCGGGGAGCTGTTTTTT.

This sequence joins TRBV6-1 and TRBJ2-3, with 12 bases that match TRBD2. V trimming: 6 bases; J trimming: 6 bases; junction bases outside the gene matches: 7. The CDR3 has 15 residues. The germline gives CDR1 MNHNS, CDR2 SASEGT. DNA for the CDR3: TGTGCCAGCAGGGAGACTAGCGGGAGAGAGGATACGCAGTATTTT. It yields the protein CASRETSGREDTQYF.

V is TRBV6-4 and J is TRBJ2-3; 14 bases fit TRBD2. Trimming cost V 4 bases and J 4 bases; bases outside gene matches: 1. CDR1 and CDR2 from the germline V gene are MRHNA and SNTAGT. CDR3 length: 15 residues. CDR3 coding DNA: TGTGCCAGCAGTGGACTAGCGGGGGGGGCAGATACGCAGTATTTT. Its protein product is CASSGLAGGADTQYF.